The subject of this entry is one TCR beta chain. The sample comes from a study of blood T cell repertoires in COVID-19. Across the study: Nucleic acid was either cDNA or gDNA, and it came from T cells, B-cell-depleted T cells, or PBMCs.

The data were produced by immunoSEQ multiplex PCR, yet TCRdb's version contains in-frame clones alone and is incomplete. The top ten clones hold 0.95% to 1% of a sample with roughly 360,000 clones, approximately 90% of them seen once. Sequenced sample: PBMCs or T cells enriched from blood (not recorded which). The TCR comes from a woman aged 25 to 39 with acute COVID-19.

CDR3: CASSLESRRNTGELFF. DNA for the CDR3: TGCGCCAGCAGCTTGGAGTCGAGGCGGAACACCGGGGAGCTGTTTTTT. The chain has TRBV5-1 and TRBJ2-2; D not certain. Germline assignment: CDR1 SGHRS and CDR2 YFSETQ. V was cut by 0 bases and J by 1 base, with 10 bases left in between. CDR3 length equals 16 residues.